This TCR beta chain was sequenced in a study of T cell responses to AZD1222 COVID-19 vaccine. For this clone: Its antigen is not identified.

Broader study findings: The reported proportion of spike-specific TCRs targeting unmutated variant regions was nearly half. Samples come after the peak T cell response, not at day 14.

Produced via immunoSEQ multiplex PCR; TCRdb's table is partial and in-frame only. The sample yields around 140,000 clones, roughly 92% seen once. The TCR originated in an adult in good health. Specimen: peripheral blood, collected on day 0 of AZD1222 vaccination.

CDR3 coding DNA: TGTGCCAGCAGCTTAGCGAGAACAGGACAGCTCTCTGAAGCTTTCTTT. This gives the protein CASSLARTGQLSEAFF. This chain links TRBV7-9 with TRBJ1-1; D possibly corresponds to TRBD1 (6 bases). This CDR3 region has 16 residues. Per germline, CDR1 SEHNR and CDR2 FQNEAQ (reference sequence). V was shortened by 0 bases and J by 6 bases, with 17 bases between the two germline ends.